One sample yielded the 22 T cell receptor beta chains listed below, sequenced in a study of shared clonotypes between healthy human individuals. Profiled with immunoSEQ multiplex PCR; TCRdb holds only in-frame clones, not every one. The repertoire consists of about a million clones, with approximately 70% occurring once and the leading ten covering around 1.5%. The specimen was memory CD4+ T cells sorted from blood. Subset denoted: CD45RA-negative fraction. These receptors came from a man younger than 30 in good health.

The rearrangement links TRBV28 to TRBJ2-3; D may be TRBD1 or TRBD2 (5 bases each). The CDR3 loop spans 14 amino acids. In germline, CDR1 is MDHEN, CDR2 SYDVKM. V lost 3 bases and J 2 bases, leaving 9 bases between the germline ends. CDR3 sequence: CASSLRGTTDTQYF. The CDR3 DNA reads TGTGCCAGCAGTTTGAGGGGAACCACAGATACGCAGTATTTT.

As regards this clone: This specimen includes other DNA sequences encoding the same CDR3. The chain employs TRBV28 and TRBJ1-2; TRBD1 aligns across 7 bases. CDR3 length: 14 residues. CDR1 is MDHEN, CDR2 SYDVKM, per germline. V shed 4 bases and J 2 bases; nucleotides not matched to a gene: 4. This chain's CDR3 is CASSSGTANYGYTF. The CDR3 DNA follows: TGTGCCAGCAGTTCGGGGACAGCGAACTATGGCTACACCTTC.

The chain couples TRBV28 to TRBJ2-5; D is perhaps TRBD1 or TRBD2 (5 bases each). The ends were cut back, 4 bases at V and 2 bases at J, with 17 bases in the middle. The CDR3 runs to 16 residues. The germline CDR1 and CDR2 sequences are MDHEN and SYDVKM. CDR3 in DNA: TGTGCCAGCAGTTCCCCCGGGGCCCTGGTGCAAGAGACCCAGTACTTC. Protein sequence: CASSSPGALVQETQYF.

CDR3 sequence (DNA): TGTGCCAGCAGTTTAGGGGTGGGGGACTCCTACGAGCAGTACTTC. Translation gives CASSLGVGDSYEQYF. This chain uses TRBV27 with TRBJ2-7; either TRBD1 or TRBD2 may fit D (5 bases each). CDR1 is MNHEY, CDR2 SMNVEV, per germline (reference sequence). The CDR3 extends over 15 amino acids. Trimming pared 2 bases from V and 0 bases from J, leaving 11 bases between.

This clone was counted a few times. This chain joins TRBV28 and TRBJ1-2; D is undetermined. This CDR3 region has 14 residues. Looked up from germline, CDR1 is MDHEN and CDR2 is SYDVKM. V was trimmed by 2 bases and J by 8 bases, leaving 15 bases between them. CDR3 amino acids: CASSLETPQGGYTF. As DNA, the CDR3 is TGTGCCAGCAGTTTAGAAACGCCCCAAGGAGGCTACACCTTC.

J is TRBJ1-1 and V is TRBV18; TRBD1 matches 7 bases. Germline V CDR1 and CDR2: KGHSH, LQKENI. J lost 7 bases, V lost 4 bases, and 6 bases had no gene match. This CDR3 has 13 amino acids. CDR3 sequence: CASSLGTAREAFF. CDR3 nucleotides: TGTGCCAGCTCACTGGGGACAGCCCGTGAAGCTTTCTTT.

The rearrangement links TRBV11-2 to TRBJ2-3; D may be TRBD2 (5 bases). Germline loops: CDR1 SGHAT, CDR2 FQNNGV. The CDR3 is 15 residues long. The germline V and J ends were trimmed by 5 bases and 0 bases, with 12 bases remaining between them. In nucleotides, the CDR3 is TGTGCCAGCAGCGTCCTAGCTATGAGCACAGATACGCAGTATTTT. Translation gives CASSVLAMSTDTQYF.

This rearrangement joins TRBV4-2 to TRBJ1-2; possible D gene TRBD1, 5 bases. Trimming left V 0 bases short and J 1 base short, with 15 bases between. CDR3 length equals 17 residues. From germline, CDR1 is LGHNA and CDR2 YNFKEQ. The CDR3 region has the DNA TGTGCCAGCAGCCAAGAAGTGGGCAGGGTAGATAACTATGGCTACACCTTC. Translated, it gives CASSQEVGRVDNYGYTF.

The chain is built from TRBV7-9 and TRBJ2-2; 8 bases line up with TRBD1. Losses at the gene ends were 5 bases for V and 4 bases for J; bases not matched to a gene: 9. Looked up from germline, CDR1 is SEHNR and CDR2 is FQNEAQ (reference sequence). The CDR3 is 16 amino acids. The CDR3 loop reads CASSPGRGPITGELFF. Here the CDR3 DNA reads TGTGCCAGCAGCCCCGGCAGGGGGCCTATCACCGGGGAGCTGTTTTTT.

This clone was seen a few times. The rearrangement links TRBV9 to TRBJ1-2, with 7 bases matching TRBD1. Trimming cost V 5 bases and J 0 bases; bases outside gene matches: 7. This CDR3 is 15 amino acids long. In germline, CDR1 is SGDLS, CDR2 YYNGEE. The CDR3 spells CASSPQGLTNYGYTF. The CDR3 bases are TGTGCCAGCAGTCCACAGGGGCTTACTAACTATGGCTACACCTTC.

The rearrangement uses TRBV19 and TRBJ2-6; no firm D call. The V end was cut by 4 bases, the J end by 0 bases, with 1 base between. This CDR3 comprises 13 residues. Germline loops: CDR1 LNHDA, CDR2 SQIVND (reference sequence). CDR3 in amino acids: CASSTSGANVLTF. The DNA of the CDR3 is TGTGCCAGTAGTACCTCTGGGGCCAACGTCCTGACTTTC.

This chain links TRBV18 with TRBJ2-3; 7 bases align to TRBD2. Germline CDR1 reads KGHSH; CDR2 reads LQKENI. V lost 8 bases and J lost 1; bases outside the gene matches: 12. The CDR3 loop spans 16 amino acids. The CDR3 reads CASRPSTGLGTDTQYF. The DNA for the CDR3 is TGTGCCAGCCGACCATCTACCGGACTAGGCACAGATACGCAGTATTTT.

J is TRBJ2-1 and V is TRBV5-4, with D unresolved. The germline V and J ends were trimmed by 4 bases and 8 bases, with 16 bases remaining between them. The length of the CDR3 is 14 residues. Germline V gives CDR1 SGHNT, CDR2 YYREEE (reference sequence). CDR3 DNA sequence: TGTGCCAGCAGCCGGCCCCAAGGCCCGGATGAGCAGTTCTTC. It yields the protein CASSRPQGPDEQFF.

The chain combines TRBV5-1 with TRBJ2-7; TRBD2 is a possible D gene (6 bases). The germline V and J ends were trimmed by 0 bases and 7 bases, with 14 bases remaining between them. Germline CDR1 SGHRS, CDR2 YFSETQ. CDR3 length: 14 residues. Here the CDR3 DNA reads TGCGCCAGCAGCTTGGGTAGCGGTTTATTAGAGCAGTACTTC. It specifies CASSLGSGLLEQYF.

The chain's CDR3 is CASSLNSGGQGETQYF. The CDR3 nucleotides read TGCGCCAGCAGCTTGAATAGCGGGGGTCAAGGGGAGACCCAGTACTTC. The chain has TRBV5-1 and TRBJ2-5; 9 bases fit TRBD2. The V segment lost 1 base and the J segment 5 bases; nucleotides outside the gene matches: 9. Germline assignment: CDR1 SGHRS and CDR2 YFSETQ. CDR3 length equals 16 residues.

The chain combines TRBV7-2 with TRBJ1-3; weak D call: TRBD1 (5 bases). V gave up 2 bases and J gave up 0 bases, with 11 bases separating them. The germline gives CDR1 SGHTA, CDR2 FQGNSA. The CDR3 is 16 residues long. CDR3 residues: CASSLFPGSSGNTIYF. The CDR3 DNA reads TGTGCCAGCAGCTTATTCCCAGGGTCCTCTGGAAACACCATATATTTT. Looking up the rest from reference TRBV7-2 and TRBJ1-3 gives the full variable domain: GAGVSQSPSNKVTEKGKDVELRCDPISGHTALYWYRQSLGQGLEFLIYFQGNSAPDKSGLPSDRFSAERTGGSVSTLTIQRTQQEDSAVYLCASSLFPGSSGNTIYFGEGSWLTVV.

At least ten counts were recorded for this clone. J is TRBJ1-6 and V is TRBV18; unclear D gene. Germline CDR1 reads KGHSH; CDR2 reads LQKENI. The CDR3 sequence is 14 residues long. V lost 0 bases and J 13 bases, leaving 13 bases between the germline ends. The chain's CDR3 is CASSPPERAGPLHF. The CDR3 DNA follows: TGTGCCAGCTCACCACCCGAGAGGGCTGGTCCCCTCCACTTT.

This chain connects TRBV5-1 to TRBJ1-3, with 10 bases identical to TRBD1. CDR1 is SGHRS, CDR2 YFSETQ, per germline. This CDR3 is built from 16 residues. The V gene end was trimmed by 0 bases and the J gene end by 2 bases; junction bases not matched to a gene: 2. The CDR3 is CASSLGQGAPGNTIYF. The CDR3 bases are TGCGCCAGCAGCTTGGGACAGGGGGCCCCTGGAAACACCATATATTTT.

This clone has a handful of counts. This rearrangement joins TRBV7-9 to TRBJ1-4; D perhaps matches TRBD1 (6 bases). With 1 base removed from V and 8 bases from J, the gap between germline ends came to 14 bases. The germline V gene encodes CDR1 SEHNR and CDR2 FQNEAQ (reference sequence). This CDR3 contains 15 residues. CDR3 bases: TGTGCCAGCAGCTTAGAGAGGGGGGCTGGGGAAAAACTGTTTTTT. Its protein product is CASSLERGAGEKLFF.

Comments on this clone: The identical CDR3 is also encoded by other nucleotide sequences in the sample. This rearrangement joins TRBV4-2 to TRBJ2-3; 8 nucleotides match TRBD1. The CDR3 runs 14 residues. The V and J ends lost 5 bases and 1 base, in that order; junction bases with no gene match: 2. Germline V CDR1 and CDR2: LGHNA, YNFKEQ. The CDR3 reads CASSDRGGTDTQYF. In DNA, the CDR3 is TGTGCCAGCAGCGACAGGGGAGGCACAGATACGCAGTATTTT.

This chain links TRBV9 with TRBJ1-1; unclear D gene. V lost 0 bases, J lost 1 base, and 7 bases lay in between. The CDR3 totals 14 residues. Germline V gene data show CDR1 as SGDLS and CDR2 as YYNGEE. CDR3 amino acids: CASSVGVPNTEAFF. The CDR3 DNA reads TGTGCCAGCAGCGTAGGTGTTCCGAACACTGAAGCTTTCTTT.

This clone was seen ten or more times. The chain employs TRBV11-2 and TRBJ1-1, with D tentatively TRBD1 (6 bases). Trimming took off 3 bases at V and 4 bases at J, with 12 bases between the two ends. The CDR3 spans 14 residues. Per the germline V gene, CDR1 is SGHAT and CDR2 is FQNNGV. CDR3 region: CASSFRGGGTEAFF. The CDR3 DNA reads TGTGCCAGCAGCTTTAGGGGAGGGGGCACTGAAGCTTTCTTT.